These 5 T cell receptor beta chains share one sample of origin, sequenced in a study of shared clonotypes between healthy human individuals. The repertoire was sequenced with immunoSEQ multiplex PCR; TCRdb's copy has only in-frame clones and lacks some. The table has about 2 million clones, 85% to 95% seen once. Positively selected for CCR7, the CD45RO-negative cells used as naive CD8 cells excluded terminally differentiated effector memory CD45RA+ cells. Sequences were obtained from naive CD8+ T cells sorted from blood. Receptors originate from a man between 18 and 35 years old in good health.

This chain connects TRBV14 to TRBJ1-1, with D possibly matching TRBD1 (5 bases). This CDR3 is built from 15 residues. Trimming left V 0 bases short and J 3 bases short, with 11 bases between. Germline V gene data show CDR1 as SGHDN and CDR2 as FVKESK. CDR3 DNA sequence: TGTGCCAGCAGCCAAGAGGGGGTGAGGTACACTGAAGCTTTCTTT. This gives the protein CASSQEGVRYTEAFF.

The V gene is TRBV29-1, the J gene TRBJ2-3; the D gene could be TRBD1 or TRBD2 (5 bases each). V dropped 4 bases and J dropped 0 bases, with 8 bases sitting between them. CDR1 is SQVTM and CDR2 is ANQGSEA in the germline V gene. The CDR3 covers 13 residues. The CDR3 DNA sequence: TGCAGCGTTGCGAGGGGTAGCACAGATACGCAGTATTTT. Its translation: CSVARGSTDTQYF.

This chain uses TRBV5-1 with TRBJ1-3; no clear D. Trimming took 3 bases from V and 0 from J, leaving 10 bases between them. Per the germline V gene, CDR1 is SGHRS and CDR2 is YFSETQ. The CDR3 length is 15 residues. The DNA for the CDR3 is TGCGCCAGCAGCTCGGACTTTACCTCTGGAAACACCATATATTTT. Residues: CASSSDFTSGNTIYF.

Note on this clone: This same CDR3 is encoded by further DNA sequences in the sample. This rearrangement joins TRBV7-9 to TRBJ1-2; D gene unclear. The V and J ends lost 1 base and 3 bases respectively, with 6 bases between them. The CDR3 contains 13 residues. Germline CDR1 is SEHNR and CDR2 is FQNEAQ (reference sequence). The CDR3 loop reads CASSLVGDYGYTF. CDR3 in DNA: TGTGCCAGCAGCTTAGTCGGAGACTATGGCTACACCTTC.

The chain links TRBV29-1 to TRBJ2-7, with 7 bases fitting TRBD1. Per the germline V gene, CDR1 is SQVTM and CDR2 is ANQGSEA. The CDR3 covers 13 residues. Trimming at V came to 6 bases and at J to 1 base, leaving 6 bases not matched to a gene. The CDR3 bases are TGCAGCGTCACCTGGGACAGTTCCTACGAGCAGTACTTC. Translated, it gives CSVTWDSSYEQYF.